This is a list of T cell receptor beta chains from one sample in a study of identical twins. TCRdb analysed the 5' RACE reads with MiXCR anew, one entry per CDR3 protein. This sample has 1.5 million to 2 million distinct CDR3 sequences, with around 33% found just once. The sequenced sample consisted of cord blood. The origin of the receptors is a newborn girl in good health. CDR3s include the opening cysteine and the closing phenylalanine or tryptophan. The D gene is left open where the match is weak. A row's size may be missing; if present it is once, few, many or a size class.

CDR3 DNA: TGTACCAGCAGCCAAGAAGGGTACTTACAAGAGACCCAGTACTTC
CDR3 protein: CTSSQEGYLQETQYF
V gene: TRBV3-1
D gene: NA
clone size: NA
J gene: TRBJ2-5

CDR3 DNA: TGTGCCAGCTCACTACTGGGGACAGGGCAACTCGAGCAGTACTTC
CDR3 protein: CASSLLGTGQLEQYF
V gene: TRBV18
D gene: TRBD1
clone size: NA
J gene: TRBJ2-7

CDR3 DNA: TGCGCCAGCAGTGAGAATTTGGGACAGGGGGCAAGGGAGCAGTACTTC
CDR3 protein: CASSENLGQGAREQYF
V gene: TRBV10-2
D gene: TRBD1
clone size: few
J gene: TRBJ2-7

CDR3 DNA: TGTGCCAGCAGCCTCCGTCTAGGCAAAAACATTCAGTACTTC
CDR3 protein: CASSLRLGKNIQYF
V gene: TRBV7-2
D gene: NA
clone size: many
J gene: TRBJ2-4

CDR3 DNA: TGCAGTGCTGCCCGGACAGGGTTAGCCAAAAACATTCAGTACTTC
CDR3 protein: CSAARTGLAKNIQYF
V gene: TRBV20-1
D gene: TRBD1
clone size: few
J gene: TRBJ2-4

CDR3 DNA: TGCGCCAGCAGCCAAGGGTTAAGTATCCAAGAGACCCAGTACTTC
CDR3 protein: CASSQGLSIQETQYF
V gene: TRBV4-1
D gene: NA
clone size: few
J gene: TRBJ2-5

CDR3 DNA: TGCAGTGCTAGCTCCGCCGGGGACTCCTACGAGCAGTACTTC
CDR3 protein: CSASSAGDSYEQYF
V gene: TRBV20-1
D gene: NA
clone size: NA
J gene: TRBJ2-7

CDR3 DNA: TGCAGCGTGACTAGGGGAACTAATGAAAAACTGTTTTTT
CDR3 protein: CSVTRGTNEKLFF
V gene: TRBV29-1
D gene: NA
clone size: NA
J gene: TRBJ1-4

CDR3 DNA: TGCAGGACAGACAGGGGGCTTACTGAAGCTTTCTTT
CDR3 protein: CRTDRGLTEAFF
V gene: TRBV20-1
D gene: TRBD1
clone size: NA
J gene: TRBJ1-1

CDR3 DNA: TGCAGCGTTGACGCAGGGGCCCAAGAGACCCAGTACTTC
CDR3 protein: CSVDAGAQETQYF
V gene: TRBV29-1
D gene: NA
clone size: few
J gene: TRBJ2-5

CDR3 DNA: TGCAGTGCTAGATTTGGGGGGGGGGCCAATGAGCAGTTCTTC
CDR3 protein: CSARFGGGANEQFF
V gene: TRBV20-1
D gene: NA
clone size: NA
J gene: TRBJ2-1

CDR3 DNA: TGTGCCACCAGCAGCCCGATTTTACAGGGGCCCTACTCTGGGGCCAACGTCCCGACTTTC
CDR3 protein: CATSSPILQGPYSGANVPTF
V gene: TRBV24-1
D gene: TRBD1
clone size: NA
J gene: TRBJ2-6

CDR3 DNA: TGTGCCAGCAGCTTAGTCCTGCGGCAGCAGTTCTTC
CDR3 protein: CASSLVLRQQFF
V gene: TRBV7-2
D gene: NA
clone size: NA
J gene: TRBJ2-1

CDR3 DNA: TGCGCCAGCAGCACGAGCTCTGGGGCCAACGTCCTGACTTTC
CDR3 protein: CASSTSSGANVLTF
V gene: TRBV5-1
D gene: NA
clone size: many
J gene: TRBJ2-6

CDR3 DNA: TGTGCCAGCAGCGTGCTTAGCGGGAGTGTGAACGAGCAGTACTTC
CDR3 protein: CASSVLSGSVNEQYF
V gene: TRBV5-6
D gene: TRBD2
clone size: few
J gene: TRBJ2-7

CDR3 DNA: TGTGCCAGCAGCCCCCGCCGCGATAGCTCCTACAATGAGCAGTTCTTC
CDR3 protein: CASSPRRDSSYNEQFF
V gene: TRBV7-2
D gene: NA
clone size: once
J gene: TRBJ2-1

CDR3 DNA: TGTGCCAGCAGCGCCGGGACACTTACCTACGAGCAGTACTTC
CDR3 protein: CASSAGTLTYEQYF
V gene: TRBV9
D gene: NA
clone size: NA
J gene: TRBJ2-7

CDR3 DNA: TGTGCCAGCAGTGAAGCGATTCAGTTCTTACCCCTTAATCGGCCCCAGCATTTT
CDR3 protein: CASSEAIQFLPLNRPQHF
V gene: TRBV2
D gene: NA
clone size: NA
J gene: TRBJ1-5

CDR3 DNA: TGCAGTGCTAGGGCCGCCGCGGCGGGGATGACTGAAGCTTTCTTT
CDR3 protein: CSARAAAAGMTEAFF
V gene: TRBV20-1
D gene: NA
clone size: NA
J gene: TRBJ1-1

CDR3 DNA: TGTGCCATCAGTGAGGGATACAGGGCCAGGGATGAGCAGTTCTTC
CDR3 protein: CAISEGYRARDEQFF
V gene: TRBV10-3
D gene: NA
clone size: NA
J gene: TRBJ2-1

CDR3 DNA: TGTGCCAGTAAACCGGGACAGGGGTACAATGAGCAGTTCTTC
CDR3 protein: CASKPGQGYNEQFF
V gene: TRBV9
D gene: TRBD1
clone size: NA
J gene: TRBJ2-1

CDR3 DNA: TGTGCCAGCAGTTTCGGGGGACCGGGGGCTAATGAAAAACTGTTTTTT
CDR3 protein: CASSFGGPGANEKLFF
V gene: TRBV6-5
D gene: NA
clone size: few
J gene: TRBJ1-4

CDR3 DNA: TGCGCCAGCAGCCTCCGTGGGTCCCGCACAGATACGCAGTATTTT
CDR3 protein: CASSLRGSRTDTQYF
V gene: TRBV5-1
D gene: NA
clone size: few
J gene: TRBJ2-3

CDR3 DNA: TGCAGTGCGACGAGGGGACAGGGGGTCTATACGCAGTATTTT
CDR3 protein: CSATRGQGVYTQYF
V gene: TRBV20-1
D gene: TRBD1
clone size: NA
J gene: TRBJ2-3

CDR3 DNA: TGCAGTGCTAGCGGGGTTAGCCTTAGCTCCTACAATGAGCAGTACTTC
CDR3 protein: CSASGVSLSSYNEQYF
V gene: TRBV20-1
D gene: NA
clone size: NA
J gene: TRBJ2-7

CDR3 DNA: TGTGCCAGCAGTGACCTAGCTTCCTACAATGAGCAGTTCTTC
CDR3 protein: CASSDLASYNEQFF
V gene: TRBV2
D gene: NA
clone size: NA
J gene: TRBJ2-1

CDR3 DNA: TGTGCCAGCAGTCGCGGGACACTCTCTCCTCAGCCCCAGCATTTT
CDR3 protein: CASSRGTLSPQPQHF
V gene: TRBV12-3/TRBV12-4
D gene: NA
clone size: NA
J gene: TRBJ1-5

CDR3 DNA: TGTGCCAGCAGCGTAGTTATCACAGACAATGAGCAGTTCTTC
CDR3 protein: CASSVVITDNEQFF
V gene: TRBV9
D gene: NA
clone size: NA
J gene: TRBJ2-1

CDR3 DNA: TGTGCCAGCAGTATGGGACTAGCGGAAGCCTACGAGCAGTACTTC
CDR3 protein: CASSMGLAEAYEQYF
V gene: TRBV11-2
D gene: TRBD2
clone size: NA
J gene: TRBJ2-7

CDR3 DNA: TGTGCCAGCAGGGACAGGGGGTTTTTTGGGGCCAACGTCCTGACTTTC
CDR3 protein: CASRDRGFFGANVLTF
V gene: TRBV28
D gene: TRBD1
clone size: few
J gene: TRBJ2-6

CDR3 DNA: TGTGCCAGCAGGACCACGAGCGCTAGCACAGATACGCAGTATTTT
CDR3 protein: CASRTTSASTDTQYF
V gene: TRBV2
D gene: NA
clone size: many
J gene: TRBJ2-3

CDR3 DNA: TGTGCCAGCAGCCAATTAAGGACTAGCGGGAGGCTCCTCATCTCCTACGAGCAGTACTTC
CDR3 protein: CASSQLRTSGRLLISYEQYF
V gene: TRBV16
D gene: TRBD2
clone size: NA
J gene: TRBJ2-7

CDR3 DNA: TGTGCCAGCAGCCCCGGACAGATCTATAGCAATCAGCCCCAGCATTTT
CDR3 protein: CASSPGQIYSNQPQHF
V gene: TRBV12-3/TRBV12-4
D gene: NA
clone size: few
J gene: TRBJ1-5

CDR3 DNA: TGTGCCAGCAGTTACTCCAGTGGCAGGGGTAGCGGGAAGTACTACGGGCAGTACTTC
CDR3 protein: CASSYSSGRGSGKYYGQYF
V gene: TRBV6-7
D gene: TRBD2
clone size: NA
J gene: TRBJ2-7

CDR3 DNA: TGTGCCAGCAGCTTGGGGGACATCTCTGGGGAGCAGTACTTC
CDR3 protein: CASSLGDISGEQYF
V gene: TRBV13
D gene: NA
clone size: NA
J gene: TRBJ2-7

CDR3 DNA: TGTGCCAGCAGCCGCAGGGACAGGCTCACTGAAGCTTTCTTT
CDR3 protein: CASSRRDRLTEAFF
V gene: TRBV3-1
D gene: TRBD1
clone size: NA
J gene: TRBJ1-1

CDR3 DNA: TGCAGTGCTAGAGGGGACTCCAGGGATCAGCCCCAGCATTTT
CDR3 protein: CSARGDSRDQPQHF
V gene: TRBV20-1
D gene: NA
clone size: NA
J gene: TRBJ1-5

CDR3 DNA: TGTGCCAGCAGTTACTCGATCGCGGGGCTCGAGGTGCAGTTCTTC
CDR3 protein: CASSYSIAGLEVQFF
V gene: TRBV6-6
D gene: NA
clone size: many
J gene: TRBJ2-1

CDR3 DNA: TGCGCCAGCAGCTTGGAGGGCAGTAACACTGAAGCTTTCTTT
CDR3 protein: CASSLEGSNTEAFF
V gene: TRBV5-1
D gene: NA
clone size: NA
J gene: TRBJ1-1

CDR3 DNA: TGCGCCAGCAGCGCCGGGGTAGGAACCTACGAGCAGTACTTC
CDR3 protein: CASSAGVGTYEQYF
V gene: TRBV5-1
D gene: NA
clone size: few
J gene: TRBJ2-7